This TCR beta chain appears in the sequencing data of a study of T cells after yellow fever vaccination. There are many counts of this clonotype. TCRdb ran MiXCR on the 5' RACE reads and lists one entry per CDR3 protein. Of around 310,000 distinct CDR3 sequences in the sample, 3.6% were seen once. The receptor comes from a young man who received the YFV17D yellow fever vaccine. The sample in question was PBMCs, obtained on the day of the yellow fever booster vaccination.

CDR3 coding DNA: TGTGCCAGCAGCCGCACCGGGGCCTTAACCTACGAGCAGTACTTC. Translating it yields CASSRTGALTYEQYF. V gene TRBV14 combines with J gene TRBJ2-7; the D gene could be TRBD1 or TRBD2 (5 bases each). Trimming cost V 4 bases and J 2 bases, with 15 bases left between them. CDR3 length: 15 residues. Germline V CDR1 and CDR2: SGHDN, FVKESK.